Shown below are 12 T cell receptor beta chains from a single sample sequenced in a study of T-cell memory formation after mild COVID-19. TCRdb redid the calling of the 5' RACE reads with MiXCR, one entry per CDR3 protein. The sample carries more than 300,000 distinct CDR3 sequences, roughly an eighth recorded once. The sequenced sample was PBMCs or a T cell subset sorted from them (not recorded which). These TCRs come from a man aged 18 to 30 who had mild COVID-19 (a few samples of this study predate the infection). Cell type and time point are not known.

This clonotype has only a few counts. J is TRBJ2-5 and V is TRBV5-1; 12 bases are a match to TRBD1. The CDR3 has 16 amino acids. The V and J ends lost 3 bases and 5 bases, in that order; junction bases with no gene match: 8. Germline V CDR1 and CDR2: SGHRS, YFSETQ. The CDR3 spells CASSSLGTGGEETQYF. CDR3 sequence (DNA): TGCGCCAGCAGCTCGCTAGGGACAGGGGGCGAGGAGACCCAGTACTTC.

This clonotype was observed many times. The chain links TRBV5-1 to TRBJ2-1; D is perhaps TRBD1 (5 bases). This CDR3 spans 13 amino acids. Trimming left V 5 bases short and J 5 bases short, with 11 bases between. Germline V CDR1 and CDR2: SGHRS, YFSETQ. The CDR3 sequence is CASSSQDNNEQFF. The CDR3 DNA follows: TGCGCCAGCAGTTCCCAGGACAACAATGAGCAGTTCTTC.

This clonotype was observed many times. The V call is TRBV11-2, the J call TRBJ2-5; D is possibly TRBD2 (6 bases). The germline V gene encodes CDR1 SGHAT and CDR2 FQNNGV. The CDR3 sequence is 13 residues long. The V end lost 6 bases, the J end lost 3 bases, and 11 bases lay between the germline ends. In DNA, the CDR3 is TGTGCCAGCAGGCGGGGAAATGAAGAGACCCAGTACTTC. It translates to CASRRGNEETQYF.

The V call is TRBV12-3 or TRBV12-4, the J call TRBJ1-3; D gene unclear. This CDR3 is 14 amino acids long. V was trimmed by 2 bases and J by 1 base, leaving 6 bases between them. The CDR3 coding sequence is TGTGCCAGCAGTTTACAACAGTCTGGAAACACCATATATTTT. This encodes CASSLQQSGNTIYF.

With regard to this clonotype: At one end, the junction sequence differs from germline, possibly due to a read error. The chain joins TRBV4-1 to TRBJ2-5; D not certain. The CDR3 length is 14 residues. Germline CDR1 MGHRA, CDR2 YSYEKL. CDR3 protein: CASSQVRGQEIQYF. The DNA for the CDR3 is TGCGCCAGCAGCCAAGTAAGAGGTCAAGAGATCCAGTACTTC.

The genes are TRBV19 and TRBJ2-7; no clear D gene. Germline CDR1 and CDR2: LNHDA and SQIVND (reference sequence). The CDR3 consists of 9 residues. Trimming took 11 bases from V and 3 from J, leaving 5 bases between them. DNA of the CDR3: TGTGCCGGCAACTACGAGCAGTACGTC. Translating it yields CAGNYEQYV.

Only a few counts were recorded for this clonotype. V usage is TRBV11-2 and J usage is TRBJ1-2; no clear D. The CDR3 runs to 13 residues. Germline V gives CDR1 SGHAT, CDR2 FQNNGV. Trimming shortened V by 4 bases and J by 0 bases, and 6 bases separated the two germline ends. The CDR3 DNA reads as TGTGCCAGCAGCTCCCAGGCTAACTATGGCTACACCTTC. It translates to CASSSQANYGYTF.

This chain links TRBV3-1 with TRBJ1-5, with a weak D call TRBD1 (6 bases). V was clipped by 2 bases and J by 7 bases, with 15 bases between them. From germline, CDR1 is LGHDT and CDR2 YNNKEL (reference sequence). CDR3 length: 15 residues. Written as DNA, the CDR3 is TGTGCCAGCAGCCAATTCACCACCGGGGGCCAGCCCCAGCATTTT. Its translation is CASSQFTTGGQPQHF.

This chain links TRBV5-1 with TRBJ1-1, with 7 bases aligning to TRBD1. CDR1 SGHRS and CDR2 YFSETQ come from the germline V gene. The CDR3 sequence is 15 residues long. V gave up 0 bases and J gave up 2 bases; unmatched junction bases: 4. The CDR3 DNA is TGCGCCAGCAGCTTGGGAGGACAGGTCAACACTGAAGCTTTCTTT. It specifies CASSLGGQVNTEAFF.

Regarding this clonotype: This may be a read error, as it is one base from a much larger clone. The rearrangement links TRBV20-1 to TRBJ2-7; D call uncertain. The CDR3 runs to 13 residues. Germline V gene data show CDR1 as DFQATT and CDR2 as SNEGSKA (reference sequence). Trimming left V 3 bases short and J 5 bases short, with 14 bases between. CDR3 in DNA: TGCAGTGCTAGGACGGTGGTCGTGAACGAGCAGTACTTC. Translation gives CSARTVVVNEQYF.

The CDR3 DNA reads as TGTGCCACCGTCCCGGGACCCAGTAGCACAGATACGCAGTATTTT. This encodes CATVPGPSSTDTQYF. The chain combines TRBV10-3 with TRBJ2-3; D is tentatively TRBD1 or TRBD2 (5 bases each). V was pared by 10 bases and J by 0 bases, with 17 bases between. CDR1 and CDR2 (germline): ENHRY, SYGVKD. The CDR3 spans 15 residues.

This clonotype has only a few counts. V usage is TRBV20-1 and J usage is TRBJ1-2, with D perhaps TRBD1 (6 bases). The CDR3 sequence is 13 residues long. CDR1 and CDR2 from the germline V gene are DFQATT and SNEGSKA (reference sequence). V was cut by 4 bases and J by 4 bases, with 13 bases left in between. CDR3 sequence: CSANLGGLYGYTF. CDR3 in DNA: TGCAGTGCTAATTTAGGGGGGCTCTATGGCTACACCTTC.